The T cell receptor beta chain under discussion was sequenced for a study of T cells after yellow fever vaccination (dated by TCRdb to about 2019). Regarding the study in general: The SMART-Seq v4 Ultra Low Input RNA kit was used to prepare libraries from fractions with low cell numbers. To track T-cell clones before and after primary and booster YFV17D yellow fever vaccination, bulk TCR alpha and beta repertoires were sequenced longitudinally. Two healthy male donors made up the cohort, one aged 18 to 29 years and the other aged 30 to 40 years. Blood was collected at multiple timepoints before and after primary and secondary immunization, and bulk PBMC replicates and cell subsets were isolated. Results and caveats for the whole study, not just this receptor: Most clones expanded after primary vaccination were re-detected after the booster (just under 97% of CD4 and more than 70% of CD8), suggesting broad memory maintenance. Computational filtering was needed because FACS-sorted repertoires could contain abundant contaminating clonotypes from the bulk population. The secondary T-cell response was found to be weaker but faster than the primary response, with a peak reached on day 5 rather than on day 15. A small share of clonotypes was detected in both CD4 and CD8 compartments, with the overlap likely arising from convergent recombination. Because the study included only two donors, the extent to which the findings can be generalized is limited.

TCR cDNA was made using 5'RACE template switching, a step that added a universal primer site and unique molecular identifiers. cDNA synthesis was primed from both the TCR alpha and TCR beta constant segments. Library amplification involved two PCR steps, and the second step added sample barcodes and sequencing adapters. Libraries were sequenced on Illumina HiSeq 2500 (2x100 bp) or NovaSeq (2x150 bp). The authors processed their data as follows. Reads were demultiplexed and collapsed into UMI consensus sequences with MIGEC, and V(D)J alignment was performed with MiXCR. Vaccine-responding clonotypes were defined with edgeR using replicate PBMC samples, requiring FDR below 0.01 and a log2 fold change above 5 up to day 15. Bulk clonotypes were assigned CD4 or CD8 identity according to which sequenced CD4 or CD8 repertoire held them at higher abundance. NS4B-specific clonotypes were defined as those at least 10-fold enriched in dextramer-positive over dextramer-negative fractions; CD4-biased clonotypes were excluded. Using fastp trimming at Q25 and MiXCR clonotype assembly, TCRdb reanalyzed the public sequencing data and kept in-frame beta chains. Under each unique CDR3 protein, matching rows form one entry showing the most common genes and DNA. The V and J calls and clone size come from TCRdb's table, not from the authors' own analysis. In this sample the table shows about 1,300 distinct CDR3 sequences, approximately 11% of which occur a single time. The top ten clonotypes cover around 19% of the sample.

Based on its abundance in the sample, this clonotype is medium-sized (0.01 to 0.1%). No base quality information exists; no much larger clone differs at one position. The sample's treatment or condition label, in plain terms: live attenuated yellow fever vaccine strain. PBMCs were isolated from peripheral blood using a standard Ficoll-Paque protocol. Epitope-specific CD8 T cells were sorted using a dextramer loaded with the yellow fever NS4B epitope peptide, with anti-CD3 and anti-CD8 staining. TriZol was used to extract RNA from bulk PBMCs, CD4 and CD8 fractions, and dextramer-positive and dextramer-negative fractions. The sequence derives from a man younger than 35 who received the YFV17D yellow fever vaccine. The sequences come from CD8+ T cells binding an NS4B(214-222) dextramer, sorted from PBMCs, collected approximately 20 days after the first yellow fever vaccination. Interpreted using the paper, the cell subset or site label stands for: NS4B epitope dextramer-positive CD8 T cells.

The DNA reads TGTGCCAGCAGTAGCGGGGGTGTGGGCTACAATGAGCAGTTCTTC. The resulting protein is CASSSGGVGYNEQFF. The V and J segments used are TRBV9 and TRBJ2-1; TRBD2 aligns with 9 central bases. V and J are trimmed by 5 bases and 3 bases, and the gene matches miss 6 bases of the junction. The CDR3 measures 15 amino acids from cysteine to phenylalanine. Here the CDR3 DNA is all that survives: 45 bases in frame from base 1. CDR1 and CDR2 were assigned from the germline V gene as SGDLS and YYNGEE.